This T cell receptor (beta chain) was sequenced in a study of T cell changes during pregnancy in multiple sclerosis. The assay was immunoSEQ multiplex PCR, and TCRdb's table has in-frame clones only and misses some. The sample contains around 70,000 clones, approximately 91% of which appear only once. The sequence derives from a female donor with multiple sclerosis, enrolled in a pregnancy study. Sample: peripheral blood, taken in the third trimester of pregnancy.

The CDR3 is CASSFLGAGVNTEAFF. CDR3 in DNA: TGTGCCAGCAGTTTTTTGGGGGCGGGTGTGAACACTGAAGCTTTCTTT. The chain uses TRBV27 and TRBJ1-1; tentatively, D is TRBD1 (6 bases). V gave up 3 bases and J gave up 0 bases, with 14 bases separating them. CDR1 and CDR2 from the germline V gene are MNHEY and SMNVEV (reference sequence). The CDR3 has 16 amino acids.